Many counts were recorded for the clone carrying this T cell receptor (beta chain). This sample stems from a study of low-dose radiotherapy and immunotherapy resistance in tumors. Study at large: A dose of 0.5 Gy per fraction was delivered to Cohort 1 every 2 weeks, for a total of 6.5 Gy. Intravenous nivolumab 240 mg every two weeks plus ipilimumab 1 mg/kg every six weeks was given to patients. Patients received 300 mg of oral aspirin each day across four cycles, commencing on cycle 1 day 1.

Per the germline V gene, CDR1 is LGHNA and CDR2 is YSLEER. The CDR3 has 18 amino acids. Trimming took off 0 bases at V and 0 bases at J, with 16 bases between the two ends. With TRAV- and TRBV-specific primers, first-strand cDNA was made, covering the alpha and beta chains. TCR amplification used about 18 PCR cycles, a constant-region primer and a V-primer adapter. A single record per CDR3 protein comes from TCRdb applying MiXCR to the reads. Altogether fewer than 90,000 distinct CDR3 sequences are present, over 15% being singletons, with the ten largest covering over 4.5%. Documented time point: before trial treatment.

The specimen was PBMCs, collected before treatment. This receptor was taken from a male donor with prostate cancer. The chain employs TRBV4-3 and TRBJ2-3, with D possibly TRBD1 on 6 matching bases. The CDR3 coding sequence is TGCGCCAGCAGCCAAGATTCGACCAGGGGCGAAAGCACAGATACGCAGTATTTT. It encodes CASSQDSTRGESTDTQYF.